This TCR beta chain was observed in a study of T cell clones after liver transplantation. Study-wide context: TCRbeta sequencing after a pre-transplant mixed lymphocyte reaction identified graft-donor-reactive clones, later tracked in post-transplant blood. Standard immunosuppression, with no induction, continued until 12-24 months after transplant.

Germline CDR1 and CDR2: MNHNY and SVGAGI (reference sequence). The CDR3 covers 13 residues. With 6 bases removed from V and 4 bases from J, the gap between germline ends came to 12 bases. Clones were read by immunoSEQ multiplex PCR, and TCRdb kept only the in-frame ones, dropping some. The sample has about 72,000 clones; 90% are singletons. CD3+CD4+ and CD3+CD8+ cells were FACS-sorted from thawed unstimulated PBMCs. The chain employs TRBV6-6 and TRBJ1-2, with D possibly being TRBD1 (5 bases). The starting material was CD4+ T cells from blood, obtained before liver transplant. This sequence was found in a human donor who received a liver transplant. The CDR3 DNA follows: TGTGCCAGCAGAGAAGGACAAGCCTATGGCTACACCTTC. This encodes CASREGQAYGYTF.